These 10 T cell receptor beta chains were all obtained from the same sample, sequenced in a study of cytomegalovirus exposure and HLA in healthy donors. The study ran its PCR with 60 Vbeta and 13 Jbeta primers. The method was immunoSEQ multiplex PCR; TCRdb's version includes in-frame clones alone and lacks a portion of them. The table includes about 170,000 clones, around 62% detected once. Sequencing was done on a sample of PBMCs. The receptors were sampled from a man aged 35 to 55 in good health and CMV-seronegative.

The chain links TRBV28 to TRBJ2-1, with a weak D call TRBD2 (6 bases). The CDR3 extends over 12 amino acids. The V end lost 3 bases, the J end lost 6 bases, and 6 bases lay between the germline ends. In germline, CDR1 is MDHEN, CDR2 SYDVKM. The CDR3, as DNA: TGTGCCAGCAGTTTGCGGGGCAATGAGCAGTTCTTC. Translation gives CASSLRGNEQFF.

The chain joins TRBV25-1 to TRBJ2-1, with D perhaps TRBD2 (6 bases). The CDR3 is made up of 14 amino acids. V lost 7 bases to trimming and J lost 6 bases, with 16 bases between them. The germline CDR1 and CDR2 sequences are MGHDK and SYGVNS. Here the CDR3 DNA reads TGTGCCAGCAACCCACCCGGGACTGGCAATGAGCAGTTCTTC. Its protein product is CASNPPGTGNEQFF.

V and J are TRBV19 and TRBJ1-1, with D unresolved. The CDR3 has 13 residues. Germline CDR1 is LNHDA and CDR2 is SQIVND (reference sequence). V gave up 4 bases and J gave up 4 bases, with 10 bases separating them. The CDR3 region is CASSNAVRTEAFF. For the CDR3, the DNA is TGTGCCAGTAGTAACGCGGTTCGCACTGAAGCTTTCTTT.

The chain couples TRBV4-3 to TRBJ2-2; 10 bases fit TRBD2. Germline CDR1 is LGHNA and CDR2 is YSLEER. The CDR3 totals 19 residues. Losses at the gene ends were 1 base for V and 2 bases for J; bases not matched to a gene: 10. CDR3: CASSQVRTSGLFNTGELFF. CDR3 DNA sequence: TGCGCCAGCAGCCAAGTCCGGACTAGCGGATTATTTAACACCGGGGAGCTGTTTTTT.

This clone was detected only once. The V gene is TRBV19, the J gene TRBJ2-7; a weak D match, TRBD1 (6 bases). Trimming pared 5 bases from V and 6 bases from J, leaving 17 bases between. Germline CDR1 reads LNHDA; CDR2 reads SQIVND (reference sequence). This CDR3 is 14 amino acids long. This CDR3 is CASSGPGQTPEQYF. CDR3 nucleotide sequence: TGTGCCAGTAGTGGGCCTGGACAGACGCCCGAGCAGTACTTC.

The J gene is TRBJ1-2, the V gene TRBV5-1, with unresolved D. V was shortened by 0 bases and J by 2 bases, with 5 bases between the two germline ends. Germline assignment: CDR1 SGHRS and CDR2 YFSETQ. This CDR3 is built from 13 residues. CDR3 loop: CASSLDGNYGYTF. CDR3 in DNA: TGCGCCAGCAGCTTGGACGGGAACTATGGCTACACCTTC.

The V call is TRBV10-3, the J call TRBJ2-7; 11 bases are a match to TRBD1. CDR1 is ENHRY, CDR2 SYGVKD, per germline. The CDR3 is 13 residues long. J gave up 0 bases and V 8 bases, and 0 bases lay outside the gene matches. The CDR3 loop is CAIGTGGSYEQYF. The CDR3 nucleotides are TGTGCCATCGGGACAGGGGGCTCCTACGAGCAGTACTTC.

The genes are TRBV9 and TRBJ1-6; D unclear. Between the trimmed V and J ends, which lost 4 bases and 0 bases, there was a span of 11 bases. Germline V gene data show CDR1 as SGDLS and CDR2 as YYNGEE. The CDR3 consists of 16 residues. CDR3 protein: CASSSSPSSYNSPLHF. The CDR3 DNA reads as TGTGCCAGCAGCTCATCACCGAGCTCCTATAATTCACCCCTCCACTTT.

The sample holds a few counts of this clone. The chain is built from TRBV30 and TRBJ1-2; D is ambiguous. Germline loops: CDR1 GTSNPN, CDR2 SVGIG (reference sequence). CDR3 length equals 14 residues. The V end was cut by 4 bases, the J end by 1 base, with 13 bases between. The CDR3 loop is CAWTPGEINYGYTF. The CDR3 DNA reads as TGTGCCTGGACCCCAGGCGAAATTAACTATGGCTACACCTTC. The variable domain in full, with the rest retrieved from reference TRBV30 and TRBJ1-2, is SQTIHQWPATLVQPVGSPLSLECTVEGTSNPNLYWYRQAAGRGLQLLFYSVGIGQISSEVPQNLSASRPQDRQFILSSKKLLLSDSGFYLCAWTPGEINYGYTFGSGTRLTVV.

The J gene is TRBJ2-3, the V gene TRBV5-1; 8 bases agree with TRBD2. Germline V CDR1 and CDR2: SGHRS, YFSETQ. CDR3 length: 15 amino acids. With 1 base clipped from V and 2 bases from J, the junction kept 3 bases outside the gene matches. CDR3 DNA: TGCGCCAGCAGCTTGCGGGGGGGGCACACAGATACGCAGTATTTT. Translated, it gives CASSLRGGHTDTQYF. The full variable domain, with the rest looked up from reference TRBV5-1 and TRBJ2-3, is KAGVTQTPRYLIKTRGQQVTLSCSPISGHRSVSWYQQTPGQGLQFLFEYFSETQRNKGNFPGRFSGRQFSNSRSEMNVSTLELGDSALYLCASSLRGGHTDTQYFGPGTRLTVL.